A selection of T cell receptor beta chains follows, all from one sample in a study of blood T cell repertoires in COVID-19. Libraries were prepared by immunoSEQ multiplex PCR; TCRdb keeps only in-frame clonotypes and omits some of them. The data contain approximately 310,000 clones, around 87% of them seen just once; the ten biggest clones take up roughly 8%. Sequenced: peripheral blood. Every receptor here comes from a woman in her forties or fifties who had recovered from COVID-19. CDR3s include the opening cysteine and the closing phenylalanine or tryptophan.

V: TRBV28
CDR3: CASSQHGGGRSPLHF

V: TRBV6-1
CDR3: CASSRQGFTYGYTF

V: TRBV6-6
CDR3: CASSYKGLGEETQYF

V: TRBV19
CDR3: CASRLDRNTGELFF

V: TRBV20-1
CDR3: CSASFTWGGLAFF

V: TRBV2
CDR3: CASSDWDRVGYTF

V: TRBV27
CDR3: CASSLPTGRGLYNEQFF

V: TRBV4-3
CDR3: CASSPQLRGGYEQYF

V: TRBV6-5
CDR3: CASEPGHLFNEQFF

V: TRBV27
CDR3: CASSRTGTSGYNEQFF

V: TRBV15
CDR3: CATSRDSGAFYEQYF

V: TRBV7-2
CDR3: CASSWAGTGGTEAFF

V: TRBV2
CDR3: CASSSTGGHTEAFF

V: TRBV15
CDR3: CATSGRLAGSYNEQFF

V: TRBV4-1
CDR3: CANSPLPTDTQYF

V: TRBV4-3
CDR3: CASRQGVGRSQGATEAFF

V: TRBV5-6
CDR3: CASSFSGDRGQRGNQPQHF

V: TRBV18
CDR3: CASSERMNTEAFF

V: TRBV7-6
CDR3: CASSLERGGNYEQYF

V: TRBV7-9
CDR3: CASKFSSGSMGTGELFF

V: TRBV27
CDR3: CASTLSRQLLLPLHF

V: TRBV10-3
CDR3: CAIQGASNQPQHF